Presented here are 6 T cell receptor beta chains from one specimen sequenced in a study of breast tumors, draining lymph nodes, adjacent tissues. TCRdb reprocessed the multiplex PCR reads with MiXCR, giving one entry per CDR3 protein. The table records under 85,000 distinct CDR3 sequences, roughly 19% of them present only once. Axillary draining lymph nodes of breast cancer patients supplied the node samples. The sequenced sample was axillary lymph node tissue. The receptor source for this set is a female donor with breast cancer. Some clones in this sample may be carry-over from other donors' samples.

This clonotype has just one count. The DNA is omitted, as the CDR3 cannot be located on it reliably, and the CDR3 follows TCRdb's listing. The rearrangement links TRBV12-3 or TRBV12-4 to TRBJ1-4; the table's TRBD1 call for D was not verified on the DNA. The CDR3 region is 24 residues in length, termini included. The chain's CDR3 is CAHPEDSSFYICSASRGSNEKLFF.

The chain couples TRBV4-1 to TRBJ1-4; D is possibly TRBD1 (5 bases). V was clipped by 2 bases and J by 4 bases, with 11 bases between them. The length of the CDR3 is 15 residues. Germline V lookup: CDR1 MGHRA, CDR2 YSYEKL. The DNA of the CDR3 is TGCGCCAGCAGCCAAATGACAGATTTTAATGAAAAACTGTTTTTT. It encodes CASSQMTDFNEKLFF.

This clonotype has ten or more counts. The chain is built from TRBV14 and TRBJ1-6, with D hard to call. Germline-derived CDR1 and CDR2 are SGHDN and FVKESK. The CDR3 covers 14 residues. The V and J ends lost 2 bases and 6 bases respectively, with 8 bases between them. CDR3 nucleotide sequence: TGTGCCAGCAGCCAACTTGATTTTAATTCACCCCTCCACTTT. Protein sequence: CASSQLDFNSPLHF.

There are many counts of this clonotype. The gene calls are TRBV20-1 and TRBJ2-6; D is unresolved. CDR1 and CDR2 from the germline V gene are DFQATT and SNEGSKA (reference sequence). The V end lost 0 bases, the J end lost 2 bases, and 11 bases lay between the germline ends. The CDR3 totals 16 residues. CDR3 amino acids: CSARDRVWAGANVLTF. CDR3 nucleotide sequence: TGCAGTGCTAGAGATCGCGTCTGGGCTGGGGCCAACGTCCTGACTTTC.

This clonotype was detected ten times or more. The V and J genes are TRBV12-3 or TRBV12-4 and TRBJ2-3, with D unresolved. The CDR3 has 12 amino acids. V gave up 6 bases and J gave up 9 bases, with 13 bases separating them. In DNA, the CDR3 is TGTGCCAGCAGCCCGTCCATTGGGACGCAGTATTTT. It codes for CASSPSIGTQYF.

This chain joins TRBV3-1 and TRBJ2-5, with D maybe TRBD2 (5 bases). The CDR3 extends over 17 amino acids. The germline V and J ends were trimmed by 4 bases and 0 bases, with 18 bases remaining between them. CDR1 LGHDT and CDR2 YNNKEL come from the germline V gene (reference sequence). CDR3 nucleotide sequence: TGTGCCAGCAGCCCGTTCCAACCCAAGAGGGACCAAGAGACCCAGTACTTC. Translating it yields CASSPFQPKRDQETQYF.